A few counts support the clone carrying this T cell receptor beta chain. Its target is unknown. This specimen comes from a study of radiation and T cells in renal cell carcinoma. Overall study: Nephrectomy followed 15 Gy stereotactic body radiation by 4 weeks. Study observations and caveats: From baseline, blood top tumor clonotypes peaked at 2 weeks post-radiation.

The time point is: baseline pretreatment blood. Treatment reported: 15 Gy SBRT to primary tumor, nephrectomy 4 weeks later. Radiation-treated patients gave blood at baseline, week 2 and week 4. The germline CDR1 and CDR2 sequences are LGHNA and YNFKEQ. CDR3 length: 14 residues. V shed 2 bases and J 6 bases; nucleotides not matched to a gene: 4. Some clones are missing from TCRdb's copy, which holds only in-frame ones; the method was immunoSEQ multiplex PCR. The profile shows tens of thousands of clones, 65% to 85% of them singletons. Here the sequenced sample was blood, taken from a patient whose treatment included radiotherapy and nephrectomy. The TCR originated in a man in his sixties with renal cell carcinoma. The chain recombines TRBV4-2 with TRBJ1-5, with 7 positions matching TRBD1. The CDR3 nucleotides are TGTGCCAGCAGCCAAAACAGGGGACGTCAGCCCCAGCATTTT. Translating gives CASSQNRGRQPQHF.